This TCR beta chain was profiled in a study of T cells after yellow fever vaccination. Notes on the study in general: By day 5 rather than day 15, the secondary response had peaked, though it was weaker. Clones that expanded after primary vaccination mostly reappeared after the booster (nearly 98% CD4, 80% to 90% CD8).

V lost 9 bases to trimming and J lost 16 bases; unmatched junction nucleotides: 6. CDR1 is MDHEN, CDR2 SYDVKM, per germline. This CDR3 region has 12 residues. This clonotype was detected many times. Its antigen is unknown. Generation of TCR cDNA used 5'RACE template switching (which added a universal primer site and UMIs). TCRdb re-called the 5' RACE reads through MiXCR, storing one row per CDR3 protein. Altogether hundreds of thousands of distinct CDR3 sequences are present, approximately 13% being singletons, with the ten largest covering more than 12%. Sequenced material: PBMCs, taken on the day of the yellow fever booster vaccination. The source of this sequence is a young man who received the YFV17D yellow fever vaccine. The chain links TRBV28 to TRBJ2-1; TRBD2 matches at 16 bases. The CDR3 loop reads CARNGTSGRAFF. The CDR3 DNA is TGTGCCAGAAACGGGACTAGCGGGAGGGCCTTCTTC.